This TCR beta chain came from a study of regulatory T cells in long-lasting Graves disease. Turning to the study itself: To qualify as persistent, Graves' disease required over 5 years of antithyroid drugs with positive TSH receptor antibodies. Study results and caveats: With 2,741 shared public clonotypes, persistent patients exceeded new patients, who shared over 950.

Documented time point: persistent/refractory GD, antithyroid drugs over 5 years with positive TRAb. The TCR library used RNA extracted from PBMCs. As a group, patients came from one endocrinology department in Xi'an, China. CDR3 regions were amplified by Arm-PCR using iRepertoire HTBI primers to build TCR beta libraries. TCRdb processed the multiplex PCR reads anew with MiXCR; each CDR3 protein has one entry. The sample shows about 470,000 distinct CDR3 sequences, around 21% of them seen only once. The CDR3 runs 15 residues. In germline, CDR1 is MNHEY, CDR2 SVGEGT. V gave up 5 bases and J gave up 3 bases; unmatched junction bases: 8. There are many counts of this clonotype. Antigen: not known.

Material: peripheral blood mononuclear cells (PBMCs), obtained when the disease was refractory, from a patient treated with antithyroid drugs. V usage is TRBV6-2 or TRBV6-3 and J usage is TRBJ2-7, with 9 bases identical to TRBD1. This receptor was obtained from a female donor with Graves disease. This chain's CDR3 is CASSDGTGRFYEQYF. For the CDR3, the DNA is TGTGCCAGCAGTGACGGGACAGGGCGGTTCTACGAGCAGTACTTC.